This TCR beta chain originates from a study of cytomegalovirus exposure and HLA in healthy donors (dated by TCRdb to about 2017). For the study in its entirety: According to an earlier analysis of around 600 of the donors, 150 million to 200 million T cells yielded 90 million to 140 million unique TCR beta sequences and 276 Gb of sequence data. About 300 gigabases of sequencing data and roughly 90 million unique TCR sequences were included in an early release covering about 700 HLA-typed donors. Of the 398 genotyped donors, over 65% fell in the genetic ancestry cluster associated with self-reported Caucasian donors. The study aimed to test whether cataloging public T cell receptors could reveal signatures of past pathogen exposure. Using immunosequencing, the study profiled T cell repertoires from fewer than 850 subjects and related those repertoires to cytomegalovirus serostatus. Along with the approximately 700-subject first cohort, a separate validation cohort of over 90 different subjects was used. The study combined high-throughput TCR immunosequencing, statistical association of individual TCRs with disease status, and machine learning to predict cytomegalovirus infection status. To study patterns of TCR occurrence, a later analysis re-analyzed previously published TCR beta repertoires from 650 to 750 donors and added high-resolution HLA genotyping. Rather than drawing on any new phenotypic data, the later analysis identified candidate immune exposures from TCR beta sequences and the way those sequences occurred across donors. To decide whether each TCR beta V gene segment behaved as functional or pseudogenic, an earlier analysis of fewer than 750 of the donors relied on high-throughput TCR beta sequencing. Donor age, sex, ethnicity and CMV serostatus were compiled together with the repertoire data. A later genetic analysis used genome-wide SNP genotypes for about 65% of the 666 donors, treating that subset as a discovery cohort. All discovery cohort repertoires had been generated on a single sequencing platform. HLA typing covered class I and class II loci at four-digit resolution. Typing coverage differed by locus: A, B, C, DRB1 and DQB1 were typed in roughly 620-630 donors, DQA1 in 500 to 550, DPA1 in roughly 590, and DPB1 in roughly 450. Four to six DR-DQ haplotypes were handled as single units for association and clustering, since linkage in the cohort was strong. Among almost 400 genotyped donors of the cohort, an average of approximately 240,000 unique TCR beta nucleotide sequences were sequenced per donor, around 20% of them non-productive.

The cohort was made up of roughly 670 healthy bone marrow donors. All cohort members were sampled while nominally healthy, although unrecorded immune exposures were likely present. The donor was CMV seronegative and was included in the group of a few hundred seronegative cohort members. A peripheral blood sample was provided by each donor, and peripheral blood mononuclear cells were used for TCR beta sequencing. The Qiagen DNeasy Blood Extraction Kit was used to extract genomic DNA from the blood cell samples. Results and caveats for the whole study, not just this receptor: In a later analysis, HLA-associated TCR beta chains showed more clonal expansion and lower generation probabilities than non-associated chains that were equally common. The earlier analysis of 587 of the donors excluded approximately 15 rarely observed V segments, including chromosome 9 orphons, because counts were too low. Strong co-occurrence of HLA alleles, especially DR and DQ, made assigning TCR associations to individual alleles difficult. CMV serostatus was the only immune exposure information available for the cohort. In an earlier analysis of some 550 of the donors, most TCR beta V segments were observed in productive rearrangements about 87% or about 30% of the time, broadly matching IMGT annotations. According to a later analysis, parvovirus B19, influenza, CMV and Epstein-Barr virus appeared linked to several top co-occurrence clusters. A later genetic analysis reported fewer N-insertions in productive TCRs among donors in an Asian-associated ancestry cluster than the roughly 700-donor mean. Because HLA typing was missing for some donors at each locus, association tests included only the typed subset. A further reported finding was that TCR beta sequences accurately predicted the HLA-A and HLA-B alleles for most subjects in the first cohort. Presence/absence analyses assumed roughly uniform sequencing depth across donors, an assumption that may not hold. Most TCR sequences were observed very rarely across donors, whereas some public TCRs were present in many individuals. In the study, about 150 TCR beta chains were listed as associated with cytomegalovirus. A cluster of highly shared sequence variants was judged likely to represent a technical artifact of the sequencing pipeline. In a later genetic analysis, a missense DCLRE1C variant was associated with V-gene and J-gene trimming of TCR beta chains, and the association was replicated in an independent cohort. At a false discovery rate of 0.05, a later analysis linked 16,000 or so TCR beta sequences to specific HLA alleles. Three of the identified cytomegalovirus-associated TCR beta chains were confirmed in vitro to be specific for cytomegalovirus antigens. In a later analysis, most CMV-associated TCR beta chains were found to appear HLA-restricted, with HLA associations seemingly driven largely by CMV exposure. Only TCR beta chains were sequenced in this cohort, and the absence of alpha or paired-chain data limited detectable features. In a later analysis, TCR association rates were found to vary across HLA loci, with the most associated TCRs seen for DRB1 alleles and the fewest for HLA-C alleles. The authors suggested that the approach could potentially be generalized to other disease states and immunological phenotypes. Some IMGT-functional V segments, including TRBV6-2 and TRBV6-3, could not be told apart with the 87-base-pair reads, so those segments were excluded. Linkage disequilibrium might explain the correlated functional status among segregating V segments, but an unknown experimental factor could not be excluded. The classifier was reported to diagnose cytomegalovirus status with high specificity and sensitivity in both the original and validation cohorts.

CDR1 and CDR2 were assigned from the germline V gene as SGHDT and YYEEEE. Reading from cysteine to phenylalanine, the CDR3 counts 14 amino acids. Of all the DNA, just the CDR3 is kept, 42 bases in frame from base 1. As to this clone: What antigen it recognizes has not been identified. No clone much larger than this one lies a single base away; base qualities are absent.

Receptor amplification or capture employed the immunoSEQ multiplex PCR assay. For the multiplex PCR, a mixture combining 60 forward primers for TCR Vbeta segments and 13 reverse primers for TCR Jbeta segments was used. The CDR3 region of rearranged TCR beta genes was amplified from genomic DNA with a multiplex PCR assay. The amplified TCR beta libraries were sequenced on the Illumina HiSeq System as 87-base-pair reads. As for the authors' bioinformatics: A later analysis counted 75 million to 100 million unique TCR beta chains across the 700 or so repertoires, and some 12 million of these chains were shared by at least two donors. To remove PCR and sequencing errors, raw reads were error-corrected and collapsed into unique sequences using a nearest-neighbor algorithm that merged closely related sequences. To assign V, D and J gene segments, CDR3 sequences were aligned to IMGT reference sequences. For a sequence to be retained, a match of at least six nucleotides was required to both a V gene segment and a J gene segment. A rearrangement was called productive if the CDR3 had no stop codons and remained in frame with V and J, and every other rearrangement was called non-productive. CDR3 was defined by IMGT convention, running from the second conserved V-encoded cysteine to the conserved J-encoded phenylalanine. In an earlier analysis of around 600 of the donors, sequences lacking an unambiguous match to a single V gene segment were excluded. In an earlier analysis of 587 of the donors, a V segment was called functional when productive rearrangements were above 56.7%, and segregating when the standard deviation between donors exceeded 5%. To diagnose cytomegalovirus status from the catalog of TCR beta chain sequences, a statistical classification framework was built. V and J gene assignment, in a later analysis, came from comparing TCR nucleotide sequences with IMGT/GENE-DB human TR gene sequences. Using the TCRdist pipeline, a later analysis assigned CDR3 sequences along with most-parsimonious VDJ recombination scenarios. In a later analysis, each TCR beta chain was defined by its CDR3 amino acid sequence together with its V-gene family, and reads lacking a unique V-gene family were excluded. In a later analysis, a few hundred highly shared, low-generation-probability nucleotide sequences were removed to address suspected cross-contamination and a sequencing artifact. In a later analysis, a clonal expansion index was calculated for each public chain from normalized within-repertoire ranks of inferred template counts. In a later analysis, generation probabilities were computed using a VDJ recombination model fitted to out-of-frame rearrangements, and the results were checked against IGoR. A later analysis scored TCR-TCR, TCR-HLA and TCR-CMV co-occurrence with hypergeometric tests, applying a repertoire-size bias correction to TCR pairs. A later analysis estimated false discovery rates by permuting HLA or CMV assignments 20 times. In a later analysis, co-occurring TCRs were grouped using DBSCAN, and TCRdist sequence similarity was added for clustering within HLA-allele-positive subsets. Co-occurrence clustering excluded repertoires with fewer than 30,000 or more than 120,000 public chains, plus five with anomalous nucleotide sharing. Here the immuneACCESS table is served through TCRdb, limited to in-frame sequences with V and J called. Missing clones are a known gap in these copies; in checked studies unresolved V genes cover under half, and the rest lacks a known reason. V, J and clone size are taken as reported in that table, and D and trimming were inferred from the DNA itself. The sample table records about 93,000 clones; roughly 72% of these occur just once. The top ten hold approximately 0.56% of the sample.

This sequence uses TRBV5-6 and TRBJ2-5; D gene: possibly TRBD2, on 7 matching bases. The J call may be incorrect, as the DNA end agrees better with TRBJ2-7. This clonotype was obtained from a man aged 25-45 years in good health and CMV-seronegative. Input material: PBMCs. The DNA reads as follows: TGTGCCAGCAGAGGACCGGGGGGCCACTACGAGCAGTACTTC. This gives the protein CASRGPGGHYEQYF.